This TCR beta chain is drawn from a study of technical replicates of blood from a few donors. This table comes from immunoSEQ multiplex PCR, and its TCRdb copy is limited to in-frame clones, with some not included. In the table there are tens of thousands of clones, 85% to 95% of which are singletons. Trimming removed 6 bases at V and 6 bases at J, with 14 bases between. CDR1 is SNHLY and CDR2 is FYNNEI in the germline V gene. This CDR3 region has 14 residues. Sequencing input: PBMCs. The rearrangement links TRBV2 to TRBJ1-4, with D tentatively TRBD1 (5 bases). The TCR was taken from a human donor in good health. Some clones in this sample may be carry-over from other donors' samples. The CDR3: CASSLGGAHEKLFF. The CDR3 nucleotides read TGTGCCAGCAGCCTTGGAGGGGCGCATGAAAAACTGTTTTTT.